The source of this T cell receptor beta chain is a study of blood T cell repertoires in COVID-19 (dated by TCRdb to 2018 to 2021). Study-wide context: The collaborator samples originated in the United States, Italy and Spain and spanned the acute and convalescent phases of COVID-19. The prospective study material was composed of cDNA or gDNA derived from T cells, B-cell-depleted T cells, or PBMCs. The dataset comprised deeply sampled blood TCRbeta repertoires from subjects exposed to, actively infected with, or recovered from COVID-19. The repertoires were released in a freely available public database meant as a resource for research on the immune response to SARS-CoV-2. The samples were drawn from the first 160 participants of the ongoing ImmuneRACE study and from roughly 1,300 subjects provided by 6 global collaborators. The sample metadata nearly always contained a de-identified subject ID, COVID-19 status, age in years and sex. Where available, HLA class I and class II types were obtained from metadata supplied by the sample provider rather than from assay-based typing.

TCRbeta CDR3 regions were amplified from genomic DNA using the immunoSEQ Assay, a bias-controlled multiplex PCR. As for how the authors treated the data: The number of nucleated cells in each sample was estimated by amplification of reference gene primers within the assay. To quantify the absolute abundance of each unique TCRbeta CDR3 rearrangement, sequence reads were collapsed and filtered. For each sample, productive Simpson clonality was calculated as the square root of Simpson's diversity index across productive rearrangements. This is the immuneACCESS table as TCRdb keeps it, with only in-frame sequences that have V and J called. A part of the clones is gone; compared with another copy, unresolved V genes explain less than half, and the rest is unexplained. V, J and clone size are those of that table, while D and trimming were read from the DNA. The sample profile shows 100,000 or so clones; 80% to 95% of them were found once. Less than 2% of the sample belongs to the ten largest clones.

At one collaborating source in Seattle, patients were enrolled during active infection and were followed longitudinally through the course of disease. Each collaborating institution followed its own protocols to collect whole blood in K2EDTA tubes. For TCRbeta analysis, collaborators shipped samples as frozen whole blood, isolated PBMCs, or DNA extracted from either of those sample types. A word on this clone: Its target antigen remains unknown. Per-base qualities were not stored, and no clone one base away is much larger.

Overall study results and their limits: Clinical and demographic metadata were provided uncurated, with the amount varying by source and participant.

CDR1 KGHDR and CDR2 SFDVKD are derived from the germline V gene. The CDR3 holds 17 amino acids from the cysteine to the phenylalanine. Of the read, only the CDR3 DNA is kept; its 51 bases are in frame from base 1. At the junction V is shortened by 4 bases and J by 7 bases, with 21 bases in between. The clonotype was recovered from a woman in her fifties or sixties with COVID-19, enrolled during active disease. The sequencing sample was made of peripheral blood. The V and J segments used are TRBV24-1 and TRBJ1-4; the D segment could be TRBD1, given 6 matching bases. The CDR3 is CATSDLTYRVGSEKLFF. The DNA sequence follows: TGTGCCACCAGTGACCTTACCTACAGGGTGGGTAGTGAAAAACTGTTTTTT.